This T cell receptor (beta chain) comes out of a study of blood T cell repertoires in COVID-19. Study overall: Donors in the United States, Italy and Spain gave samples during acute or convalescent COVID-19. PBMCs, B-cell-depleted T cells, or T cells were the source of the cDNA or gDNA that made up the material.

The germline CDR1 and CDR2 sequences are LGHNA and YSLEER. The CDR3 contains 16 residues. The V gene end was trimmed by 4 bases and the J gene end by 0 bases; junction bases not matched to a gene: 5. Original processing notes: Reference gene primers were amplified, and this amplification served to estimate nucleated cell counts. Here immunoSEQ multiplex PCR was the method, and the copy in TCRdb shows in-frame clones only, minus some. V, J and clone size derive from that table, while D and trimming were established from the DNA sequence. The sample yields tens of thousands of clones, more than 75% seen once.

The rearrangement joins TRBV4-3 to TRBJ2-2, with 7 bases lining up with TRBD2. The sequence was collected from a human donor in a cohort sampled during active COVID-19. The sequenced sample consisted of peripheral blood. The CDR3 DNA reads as TGCGCCAGCAGCCCCGGCGGGAGTCCGAACACCGGGGAGCTGTTTTTT. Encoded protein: CASSPGGSPNTGELFF.